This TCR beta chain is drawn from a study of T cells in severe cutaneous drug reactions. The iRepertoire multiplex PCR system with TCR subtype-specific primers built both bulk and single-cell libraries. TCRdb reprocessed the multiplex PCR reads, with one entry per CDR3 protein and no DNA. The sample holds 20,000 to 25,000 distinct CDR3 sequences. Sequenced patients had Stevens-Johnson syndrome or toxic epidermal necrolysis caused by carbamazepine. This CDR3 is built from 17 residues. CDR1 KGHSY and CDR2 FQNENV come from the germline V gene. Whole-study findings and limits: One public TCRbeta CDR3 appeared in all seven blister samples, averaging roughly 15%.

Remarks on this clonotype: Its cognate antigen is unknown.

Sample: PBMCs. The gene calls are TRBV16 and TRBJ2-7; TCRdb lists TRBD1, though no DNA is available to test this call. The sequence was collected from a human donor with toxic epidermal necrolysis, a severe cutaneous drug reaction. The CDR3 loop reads CASSQSGRRAFTYEQYF.